The clone carrying this T cell receptor beta chain was picked up a small number of times. The data were obtained in a study of T cell changes during pregnancy in multiple sclerosis. Using immunoSEQ multiplex PCR, the repertoire was profiled, and TCRdb retains in-frame clones only, with some absent. The table has 70,000 or so clones, about nine tenths seen once. This clonotype originated in a female donor with multiple sclerosis, enrolled in a pregnancy study. The sample consisted of CD4+ T cells from peripheral blood mononuclear cells, taken after pregnancy.

The chain's CDR3 is CASSVGLKAGTYEQYF. The DNA of the CDR3 is TGTGCCAGCAGCGTAGGATTGAAAGCGGGGACCTACGAGCAGTACTTC. The rearrangement links TRBV9 to TRBJ2-7; 7 bases are a match to TRBD2. The germline gives CDR1 SGDLS, CDR2 YYNGEE. V shed 0 bases, J shed 2 bases, and the junction held 8 bases outside the gene matches. The length of the CDR3 is 16 residues. Full variable domain (missing parts from reference TRBV9 and TRBJ2-7): DSGVTQTPKHLITATGQRVTLRCSPRSGDLSVYWYQQSLDQGLQFLIQYYNGEERAKGNILERFSAQQFPDLHSELNLSSLELGDSALYFCASSVGLKAGTYEQYFGPGTRLTVT.